Listed here is a single T cell receptor (beta chain). The antigen is unknown. General study findings and limits: Tumor memory CD4+ T cell TCR gene usage was found to cluster with blood and lymph node memory CD4+ cells and with lymph node naive CD4+ cells.

Semi-nested PCR with Nested Universal Primer A followed constant-region reverse priming of full-length variable regions. TCRdb used MiXCR to reprocess the 5' RACE reads, holding one entry per CDR3 protein. The table lists nearly 55,000 distinct CDR3 sequences, more than 20% of them singletons, with approximately 3.4% in the top ten. CD25-based Treg depletion was applied to purified naive CD4+ T cells. The sequence was obtained from a female donor with breast cancer. The material sequenced was tumor-infiltrating naive CD4+ T cells sorted from the breast tumor. The subset denotes: naive CD4+ T cells, CD4+CD45RA+CD25-.

Written as DNA, the CDR3 is TGCGCCAGCAGCCACTACGGGGACGGTAGCACAGATACGCAGTATTTT. It is translated as CASSHYGDGSTDTQYF. J is TRBJ2-3 and V is TRBV5-1; D possibly uses TRBD1 or TRBD2 (5 bases each). CDR3 size: 16 residues. Per germline, CDR1 SGHRS and CDR2 YFSETQ. Trimming pared 4 bases from V and 0 bases from J, leaving 15 bases between.